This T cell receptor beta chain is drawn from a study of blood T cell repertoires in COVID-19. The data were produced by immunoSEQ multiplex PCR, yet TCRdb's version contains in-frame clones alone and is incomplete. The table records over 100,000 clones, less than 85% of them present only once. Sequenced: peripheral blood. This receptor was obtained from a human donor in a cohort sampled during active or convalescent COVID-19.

The CDR3 sequence: CASSRLGSSYNSPLHF. DNA of the CDR3: TGTGCCAGCAGCAGGTTAGGGAGCTCCTATAATTCACCCCTCCACTTT. The V and J genes are TRBV21-1 and TRBJ1-6. TRBV21-1 is a known pseudogene. The CDR3 is 16 amino acids.